This record concerns one T cell receptor beta chain sequence. Its antigen remains unknown. The sample originates from a study of graft-versus-host responses after intestinal transplantation. Overall study: Tacrolimus and steroids were given for around three years to all recipients after anti-thymocyte globulin induction.

Notes on the study in general: Investigators detected GvH clones in recipient marrow, with some emerging earlier in ileum or blood. Early post-transplant falls in HvG clones accompanied the peak levels of circulating GvH clones.

This table comes from immunoSEQ multiplex PCR, and its TCRdb copy is limited to in-frame clones, with some not included. Here the sample spans under 150,000 clones, around 93% being singletons. V dropped 9 bases and J dropped 3 bases, with 18 bases sitting between them. The CDR3 contains 14 residues. Germline loops: CDR1 SGHRS, CDR2 YFSETQ. This material consisted of unstimulated CD4+ T cells sorted from spleen or lymph node cells, taken before intestinal transplant. The TCR comes from a human donor who received an intestinal transplant. V usage is TRBV5-1 and J usage is TRBJ1-1; D is unclear. The CDR3 reads CATHSPGSYTEAFF. Here the CDR3 DNA reads TGCGCCACCCACTCCCCGGGGTCCTACACTGAAGCTTTCTTT.